The rows below give T cell receptor beta chains drawn from one sample of a study of radiation and T cells in renal cell carcinoma. Generated by immunoSEQ multiplex PCR, the TCRdb table keeps only in-frame clones and is missing some. The sample gives tens of thousands of clones, roughly 80% of which show up once; over 2% is in the top ten. The input for sequencing was blood, taken from a patient whose treatment included radiotherapy and nephrectomy. These receptors were taken from a woman aged 55-69 years with renal cell carcinoma. CDR3s include the opening cysteine and the closing phenylalanine or tryptophan. The D gene is left open where the match is weak. Not every row has a clone size; where given, it reads once, few, many or a size class.

v_gene: TRBV7-3
j_gene: TRBJ2-7
abundance: once
d_gene: .
CDR3aa: CASSSTDRGPPQYF
CDR3nt: TGTGCCAGCAGCTCAACTGACCGGGGACCCCCCCAGTACTTC

v_gene: TRBV28
j_gene: TRBJ1-2
abundance: once
d_gene: .
CDR3aa: CASSPVGGAGSGYTF
CDR3nt: TGTGCCAGCAGTCCCGTCGGGGGCGCCGGGAGTGGCTACACCTTC

v_gene: TRBV4-2
j_gene: TRBJ2-7
abundance: .
d_gene: TRBD2
CDR3aa: CASSQGLADYEQYF
CDR3nt: TGTGCCAGCAGCCAAGGACTAGCGGACTACGAGCAGTACTTC

v_gene: TRBV28
j_gene: TRBJ1-3
abundance: .
d_gene: .
CDR3aa: CASSFPGGSGNTIYF
CDR3nt: TGTGCCAGCAGTTTTCCGGGGGGCTCTGGAAACACCATATATTTT

v_gene: TRBV5-4
j_gene: TRBJ2-5
abundance: .
d_gene: .
CDR3aa: CASSQAPEETQYF
CDR3nt: TGTGCCAGCAGTCAGGCCCCCGAAGAGACCCAGTACTTC

v_gene: TRBV7-7
j_gene: TRBJ2-1
abundance: .
d_gene: TRBD1
CDR3aa: CASSLGGTGAGNEQFF
CDR3nt: TGTGCTAGCAGCTTGGGCGGGACAGGGGCCGGCAATGAGCAGTTCTTC

v_gene: TRBV28
j_gene: TRBJ1-4
abundance: .
d_gene: .
CDR3aa: CASRKRQTTATNEKLFF
CDR3nt: TGTGCCAGCAGGAAGAGACAGACGACAGCAACTAATGAAAAACTGTTTTTT

v_gene: TRBV6-6
j_gene: TRBJ1-1
abundance: .
d_gene: TRBD1
CDR3aa: CASGQGDRVTEAFF
CDR3nt: TGTGCCAGCGGGCAAGGGGACAGGGTGACTGAAGCTTTCTTT

v_gene: TRBV6-1
j_gene: TRBJ2-7
abundance: .
d_gene: .
CDR3aa: CASSFAYEQYF
CDR3nt: TGTGCCAGCAGTTTCGCCTACGAGCAGTACTTC

v_gene: TRBV28
j_gene: TRBJ1-4
abundance: .
d_gene: .
CDR3aa: CASSFPSGGLEKLFF
CDR3nt: TGTGCCAGCAGTTTCCCGAGCGGAGGACTCGAAAAACTGTTTTTT